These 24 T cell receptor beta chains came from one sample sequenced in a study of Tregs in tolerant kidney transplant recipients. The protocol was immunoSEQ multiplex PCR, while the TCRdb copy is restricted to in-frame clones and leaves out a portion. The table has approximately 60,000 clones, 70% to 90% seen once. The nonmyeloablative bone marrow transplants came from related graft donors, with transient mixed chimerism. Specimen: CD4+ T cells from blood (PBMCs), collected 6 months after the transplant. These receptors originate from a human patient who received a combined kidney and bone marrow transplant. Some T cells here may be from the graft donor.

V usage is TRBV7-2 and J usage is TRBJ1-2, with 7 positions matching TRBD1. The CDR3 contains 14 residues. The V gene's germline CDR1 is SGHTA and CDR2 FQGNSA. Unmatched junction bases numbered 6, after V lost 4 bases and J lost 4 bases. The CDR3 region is CASSSDRVTYGYTF. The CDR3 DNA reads TGTGCCAGCAGCTCCGACAGGGTTACCTATGGCTACACCTTC.

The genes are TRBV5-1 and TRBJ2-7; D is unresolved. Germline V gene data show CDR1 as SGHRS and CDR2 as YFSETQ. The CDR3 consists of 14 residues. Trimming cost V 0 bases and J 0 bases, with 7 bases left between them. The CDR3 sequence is CASSLVAGSYEQYF. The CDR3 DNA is TGCGCCAGCAGCTTGGTGGCAGGCTCCTACGAGCAGTACTTC.

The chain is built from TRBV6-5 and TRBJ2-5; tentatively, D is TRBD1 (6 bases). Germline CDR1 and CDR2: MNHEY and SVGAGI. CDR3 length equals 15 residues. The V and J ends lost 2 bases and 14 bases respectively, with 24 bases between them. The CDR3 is CASSYDPKSGQSSYF. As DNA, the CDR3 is TGTGCCAGCAGTTACGATCCCAAATCGGGACAAAGTAGTTACTTC.

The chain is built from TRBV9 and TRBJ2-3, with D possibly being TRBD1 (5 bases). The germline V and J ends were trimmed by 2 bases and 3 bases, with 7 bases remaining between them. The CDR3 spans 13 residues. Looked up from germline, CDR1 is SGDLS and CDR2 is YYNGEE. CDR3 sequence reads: CASSVTGTDTQYF. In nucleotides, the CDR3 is TGTGCCAGCAGCGTCACAGGAACAGATACGCAGTATTTT.

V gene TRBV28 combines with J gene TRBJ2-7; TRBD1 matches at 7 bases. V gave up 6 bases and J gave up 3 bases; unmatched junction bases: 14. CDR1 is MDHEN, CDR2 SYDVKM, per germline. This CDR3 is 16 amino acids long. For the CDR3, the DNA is TGTGCCAGCAGGACAAACAGGGGATCGTACCGCTACGAGCAGTACTTC. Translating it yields CASRTNRGSYRYEQYF.

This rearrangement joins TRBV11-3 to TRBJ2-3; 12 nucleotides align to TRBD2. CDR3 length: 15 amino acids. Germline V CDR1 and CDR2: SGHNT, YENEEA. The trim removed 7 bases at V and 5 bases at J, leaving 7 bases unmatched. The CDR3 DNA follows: TGTGCCAGCACTAAGACTAGCGGGAGATTAGATACGCAGTATTTT. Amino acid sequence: CASTKTSGRLDTQYF.

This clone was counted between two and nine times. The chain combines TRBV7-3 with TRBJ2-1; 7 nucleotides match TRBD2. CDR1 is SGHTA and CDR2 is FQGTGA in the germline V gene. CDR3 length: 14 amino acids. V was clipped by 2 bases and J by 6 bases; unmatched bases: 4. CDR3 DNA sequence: TGTGCCAGCAGCTTACATGCTAGCGGCAATGAGCAGTTCTTC. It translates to CASSLHASGNEQFF.

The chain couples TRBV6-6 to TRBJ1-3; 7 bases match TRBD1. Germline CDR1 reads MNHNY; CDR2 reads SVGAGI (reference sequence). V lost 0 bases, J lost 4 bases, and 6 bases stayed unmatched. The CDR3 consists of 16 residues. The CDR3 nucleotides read TGTGCCAGCAGTTACTCGCCGACAGGGCTAGGAAACACCATATATTTT. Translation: CASSYSPTGLGNTIYF.

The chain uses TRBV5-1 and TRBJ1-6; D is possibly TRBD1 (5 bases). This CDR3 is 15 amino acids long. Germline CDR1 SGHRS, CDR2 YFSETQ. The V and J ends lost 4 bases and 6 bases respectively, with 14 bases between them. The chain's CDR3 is CASSASTAPNSPLHF. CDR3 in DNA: TGCGCCAGCAGCGCATCGACAGCCCCTAATTCACCCCTCCACTTT.

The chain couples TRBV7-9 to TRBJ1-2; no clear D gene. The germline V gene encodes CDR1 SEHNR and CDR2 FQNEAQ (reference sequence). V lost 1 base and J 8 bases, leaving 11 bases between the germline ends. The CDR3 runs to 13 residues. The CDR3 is CASSLVAEQGYTF. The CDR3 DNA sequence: TGTGCCAGCAGCTTAGTGGCCGAACAAGGCTACACCTTC.

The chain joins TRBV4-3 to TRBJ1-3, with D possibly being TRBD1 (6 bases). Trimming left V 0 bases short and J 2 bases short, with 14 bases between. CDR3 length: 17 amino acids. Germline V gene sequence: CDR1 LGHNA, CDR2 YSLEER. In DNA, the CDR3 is TGCGCCAGCAGCCAAGACCGACAGGCCGTGGCTGGAAACACCATATATTTT. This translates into CASSQDRQAVAGNTIYF.

In DNA, the CDR3 is TGTGCCAGCAGCTTAGTACAGGGGATGGCTTACGGCTACACCTTC. Encoded protein: CASSLVQGMAYGYTF. This sequence joins TRBV7-2 and TRBJ1-2; TRBD1 matches at 7 bases. Germline CDR1 is SGHTA and CDR2 is FQGNSA. The CDR3 is made up of 15 amino acids. V lost 1 base to trimming and J lost 8 bases; unmatched junction nucleotides: 10.

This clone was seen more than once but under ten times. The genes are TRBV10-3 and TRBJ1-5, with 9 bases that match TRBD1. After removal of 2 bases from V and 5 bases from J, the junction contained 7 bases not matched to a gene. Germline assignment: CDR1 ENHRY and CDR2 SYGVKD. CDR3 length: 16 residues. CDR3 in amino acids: CAISEARDRAHQPQHF. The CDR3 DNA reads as TGTGCCATCAGTGAGGCCCGGGACAGGGCGCATCAGCCCCAGCATTTT.

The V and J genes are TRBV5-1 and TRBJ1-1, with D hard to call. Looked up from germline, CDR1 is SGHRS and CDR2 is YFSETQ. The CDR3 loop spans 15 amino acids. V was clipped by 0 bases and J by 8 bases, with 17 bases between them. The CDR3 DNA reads TGCGCCAGCAGCTTGGAGGTAGGAGGGAATGGGGAAGCTTTCTTT. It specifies CASSLEVGGNGEAFF.

CDR3 in amino acids: CASSLGGWNTEAFF. CDR3 bases: TGTGCCAGCAGCTTAGGGGGCTGGAACACTGAAGCTTTCTTT. V is TRBV7-9 and J is TRBJ1-1; tentative D call: TRBD1 (5 bases). The germline gives CDR1 SEHNR, CDR2 FQNEAQ (reference sequence). The V gene lost 1 base and the J gene lost 1 base, with 7 bases spanning the gap. The CDR3 consists of 14 residues.

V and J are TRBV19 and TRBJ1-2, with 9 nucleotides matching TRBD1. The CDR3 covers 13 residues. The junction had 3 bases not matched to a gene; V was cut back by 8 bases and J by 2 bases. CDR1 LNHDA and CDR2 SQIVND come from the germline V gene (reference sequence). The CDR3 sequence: CASDRGNNYGYTF. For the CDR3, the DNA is TGTGCCAGTGACAGGGGGAACAACTATGGCTACACCTTC.

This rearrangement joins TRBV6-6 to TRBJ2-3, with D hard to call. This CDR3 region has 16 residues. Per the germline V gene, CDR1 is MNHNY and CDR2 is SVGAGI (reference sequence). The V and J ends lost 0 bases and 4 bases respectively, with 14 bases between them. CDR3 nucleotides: TGTGCCAGCAGTTACTCCTTCCTTGTACAGTCAGATACGCAGTATTTT. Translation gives CASSYSFLVQSDTQYF.

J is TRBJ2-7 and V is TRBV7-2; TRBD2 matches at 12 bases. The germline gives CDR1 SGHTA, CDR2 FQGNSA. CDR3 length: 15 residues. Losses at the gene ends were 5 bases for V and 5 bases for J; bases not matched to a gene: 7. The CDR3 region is CASSAQTSGSDEQYF. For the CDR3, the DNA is TGTGCCAGCAGCGCGCAGACTAGCGGGAGTGACGAGCAGTACTTC.

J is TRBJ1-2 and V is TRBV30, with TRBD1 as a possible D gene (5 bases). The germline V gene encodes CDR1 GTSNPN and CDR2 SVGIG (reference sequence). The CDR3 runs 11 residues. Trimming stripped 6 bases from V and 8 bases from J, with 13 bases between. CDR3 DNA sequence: TGTGCCTGCACTGTCAGGGCGGGCTACACCTTC. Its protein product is CACTVRAGYTF.

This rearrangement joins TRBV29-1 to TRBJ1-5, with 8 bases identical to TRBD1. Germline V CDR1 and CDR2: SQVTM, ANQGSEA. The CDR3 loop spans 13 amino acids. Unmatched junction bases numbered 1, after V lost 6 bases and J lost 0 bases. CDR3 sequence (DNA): TGCAGCGTGGGACAGGATAGCAATCAGCCCCAGCATTTT. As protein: CSVGQDSNQPQHF.

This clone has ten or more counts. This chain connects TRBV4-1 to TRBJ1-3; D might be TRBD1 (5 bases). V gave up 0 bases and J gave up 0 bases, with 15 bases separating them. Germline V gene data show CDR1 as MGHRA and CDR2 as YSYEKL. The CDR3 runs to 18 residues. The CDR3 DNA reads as TGCGCCAGCAGCCAAGATATTGGGGCACTCTTCTCTGGAAACACCATATATTTT. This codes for CASSQDIGALFSGNTIYF.

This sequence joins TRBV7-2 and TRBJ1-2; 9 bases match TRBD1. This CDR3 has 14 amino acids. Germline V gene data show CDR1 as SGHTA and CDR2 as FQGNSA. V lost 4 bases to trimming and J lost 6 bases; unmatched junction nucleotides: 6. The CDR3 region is CASSSATGGNGYTF. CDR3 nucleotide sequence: TGTGCCAGCAGCTCCGCGACAGGGGGGAATGGCTACACCTTC.

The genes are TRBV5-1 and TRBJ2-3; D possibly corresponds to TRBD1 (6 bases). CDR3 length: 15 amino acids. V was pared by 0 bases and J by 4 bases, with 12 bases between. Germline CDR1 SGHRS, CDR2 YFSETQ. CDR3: CASSLVYGGSDTQYF. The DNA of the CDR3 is TGCGCCAGCAGCTTGGTTTATGGGGGCTCAGATACGCAGTATTTT.

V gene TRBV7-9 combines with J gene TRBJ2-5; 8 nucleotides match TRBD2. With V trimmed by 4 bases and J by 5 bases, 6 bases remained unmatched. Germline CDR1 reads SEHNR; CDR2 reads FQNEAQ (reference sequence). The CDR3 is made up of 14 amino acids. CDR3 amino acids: CASSSREGRETQYF. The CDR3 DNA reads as TGTGCCAGCAGCTCACGGGAGGGTAGGGAGACCCAGTACTTC.